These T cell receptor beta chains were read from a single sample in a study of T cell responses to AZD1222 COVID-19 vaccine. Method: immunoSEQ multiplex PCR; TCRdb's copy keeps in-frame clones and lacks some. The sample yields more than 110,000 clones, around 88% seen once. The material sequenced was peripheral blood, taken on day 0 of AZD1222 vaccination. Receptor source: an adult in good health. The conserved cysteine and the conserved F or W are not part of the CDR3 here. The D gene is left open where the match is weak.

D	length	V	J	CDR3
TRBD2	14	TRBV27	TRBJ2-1	ASRGLAGGPLHEQF
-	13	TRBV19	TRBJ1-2	ASSIDAQGWYGYT
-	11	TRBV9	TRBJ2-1	ASSYSGYNEQF
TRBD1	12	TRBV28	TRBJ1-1	ASSTDRENTEAF
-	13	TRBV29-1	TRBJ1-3	SGSVGGLAGNTIY
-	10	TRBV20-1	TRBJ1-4	SASQRGEKLF
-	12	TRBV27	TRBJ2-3	ASSLLGTGNTQY
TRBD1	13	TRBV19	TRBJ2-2	ASRADRGVTGELF
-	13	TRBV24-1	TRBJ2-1	ATSVGHSSYNEQF
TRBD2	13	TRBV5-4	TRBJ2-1	ASSLVAGGYNEQF
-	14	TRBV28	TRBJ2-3	ASSLGRDRRTDTQY
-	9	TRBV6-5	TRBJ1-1	ASSRGSEAF
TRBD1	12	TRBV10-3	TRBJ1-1	AIRWDRGNTEAF
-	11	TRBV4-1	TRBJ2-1	ASSQFNTEEQF
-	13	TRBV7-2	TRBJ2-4	ASSLAGGAKNIQY
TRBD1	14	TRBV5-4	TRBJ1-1	ASSLGGQGSNTEAF
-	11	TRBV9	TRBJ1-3	ASSVDSGNTIY
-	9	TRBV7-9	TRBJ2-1	ASSTYYEQF
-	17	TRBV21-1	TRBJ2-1	ASSIRQGKRGSSYNEQF
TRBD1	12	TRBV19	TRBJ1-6	ASSMDRGLPPLH
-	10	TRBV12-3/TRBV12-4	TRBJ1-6	ASSLDERTLH
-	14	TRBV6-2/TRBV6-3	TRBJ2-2	ASSTFRGANTGELF
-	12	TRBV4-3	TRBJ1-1	ASSQDRRGRLAF
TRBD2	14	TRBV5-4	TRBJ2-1	ASSLGVAGALEEQF
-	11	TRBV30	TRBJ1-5	AWSTGDGQPQH
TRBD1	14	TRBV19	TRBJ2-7	ASSLVGTGLTYEQY
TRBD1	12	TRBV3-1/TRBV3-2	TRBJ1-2	ASSPRTGVGGYT
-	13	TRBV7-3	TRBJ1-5	ASSTHSTANQPQH
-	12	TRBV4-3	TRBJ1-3	ASSQDNSGNTIY
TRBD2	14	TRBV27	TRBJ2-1	ASSFSRAGGVNEQF
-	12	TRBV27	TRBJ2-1	ASSGGLVGNEQF
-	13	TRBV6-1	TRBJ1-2	ASSEAILGSYGYT
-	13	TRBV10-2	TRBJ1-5	ASRDTRRDNQPQH
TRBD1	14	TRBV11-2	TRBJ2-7	ASSLLQGAVGYEQY
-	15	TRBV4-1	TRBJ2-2	ASSQEPATLNTGELF
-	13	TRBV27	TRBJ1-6	ASRWQGYYNSPLH
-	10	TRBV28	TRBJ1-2	ASSPGGYGYT
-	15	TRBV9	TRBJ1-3	ASSVGRGGPSGNTIY
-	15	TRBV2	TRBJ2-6	ASRIMGRSSGANVLT
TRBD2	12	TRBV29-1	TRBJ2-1	SGVAGETYNEQF
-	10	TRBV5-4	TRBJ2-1	ASSLARNEQF
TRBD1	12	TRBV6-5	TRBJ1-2	ASTLGQTIYGYT
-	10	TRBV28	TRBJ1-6	ASKEDNSPLH
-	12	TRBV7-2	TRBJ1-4	ASSLVKYSEKLF
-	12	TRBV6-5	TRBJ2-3	ASSRRTAEDTQY
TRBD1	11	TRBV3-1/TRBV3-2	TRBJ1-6	ASSRDSNSPLH
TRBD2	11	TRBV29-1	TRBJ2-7	SVARTSGYEQY
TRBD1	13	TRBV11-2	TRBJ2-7	ASSLDPGGTYEQY
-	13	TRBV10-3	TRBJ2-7	ATTGILRERNEQY
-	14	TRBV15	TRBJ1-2	ATSRGRGALNYGYT
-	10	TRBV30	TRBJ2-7	AFRGSMYEQY
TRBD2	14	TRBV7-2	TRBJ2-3	ASSPMRAGATDTQY
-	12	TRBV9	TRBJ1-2	ASSAQTGLYGYT